This T cell receptor beta chain comes out of a study of T cell repertoires in ileal Crohn's disease (dated by TCRdb to between 2019 and 2020). The study in broad terms: The median duration of disease was roughly eight years, and at the time of surgery about 35% of patients were active smokers. Surgery was performed for a complication in all patients, with stricturing disease in roughly 61% and penetrating disease in approximately 39%. Roughly half of the patients were given postoperative therapy, with 11 receiving thiopurines and over 15 receiving anti-TNF agents. Neoterminal ileum biopsies obtained at postoperative colonoscopy were designated as M6 samples. A prospective multicentre cohort supplied the roughly 57 Crohn's disease patients whose TCR repertoires were analysed. The study was conducted in parallel with a multicentre cohort built to find predictors of early endoscopic recurrence after ileocolonic resection. A Rutgeerts score higher than i0 was the definition used for endoscopic postoperative recurrence. A total of around 170 mucosal samples from some 50 patients were sequenced, collected from several sites on the surgical specimen as well as at postoperative endoscopy.

Study-level results and caveats: Compared with CD4 T cells, sorted CD8 T cells held more high-frequency clones, which suggests that the mucosal expansions were mostly CD8. Within the first year after surgery, the timing of postoperative endoscopy varied, and the median delay was around seven months. Endoscopic recurrence was linked to a higher percentage of high-frequency clones at surgery, and recurrence occurred in every patient whose clonality exceeded 26.8% (18/57). Mucosal CD4 and CD8 T cells were sorted and sequenced only in a subgroup of patients, whose size was not stated. Patients who were active smokers at surgery had a significantly higher proportion of clonal expansions than non-smokers (around 26% vs 18%, p=0.02).

The CDR3, cysteine through phenylalanine, is 14 amino acids long. CDR3 DNA only is kept here, 42 bases in frame from base 1. CDR1 GTSNPN and CDR2 SVGIG are derived from the germline V gene (reference sequence). The V and J ends are trimmed by 0 bases and 3 bases, leaving 9 bases between them. Per the publication, the time point label means: neoterminal ileum biopsy at postoperative endoscopy, about 6 months after surgery. Adults with ileal or ileocolonic Crohn's disease and an indication for ileocolonic resection were eligible for inclusion. Before DNA extraction, whole ileal mucosal biopsies were kept frozen at -80 degrees C. A TRizol-based method was used to extract genomic DNA from the frozen whole biopsies, and the DNA was quantified with a NanoDrop 2000 spectrophotometer. Concerning this clone itself: Its cognate antigen has yet to be identified. One base away there is no much larger clone; base qualities are not given.

For commercial TCRB immunosequencing, around 500 nanograms of biopsy DNA were submitted for each sample. CDR3 regions were amplified from genomic DNA by Adaptive Biotechnology using a two-step, amplification bias-controlled multiplex PCR. Primers for every V and J gene segment were used in the first PCR, and barcodes and Illumina adapters were added in the second PCR. An Illumina instrument was used to sequence the CDR3 libraries. On the study's bioinformatics: The analysis used both the pipelines supplied by the vendor and custom analysis of the raw data in R/Bioconductor with R version 3.3.0. Clonality, which ranges from 0 to 1, was calculated as the inverse of the normalised Shannon entropy across all productive clones. The repertoire share taken up by the top 100 clones defined high-frequency clones, and only clones that passed a 95% confidence test were kept. The Simpson index measured repertoire diversity, and the Morisita-Horn index measured overlap between samples. In its TCRdb copy, this immuneACCESS table keeps in-frame sequences only and misses some clones. Where compared with another copy, unresolved V genes explain less than half of these, and the others have no known cause. V and J calls and clone size are copied from that table; D and trimming were computed from the DNA. The sample has about 60,000 clones on record, around 90% of them singletons. The ten most abundant clones make up approximately 2% of the sample.

The TCR sequence derives from an adult with Crohn's disease. Material for sequencing was ileal tissue. The chain uses TRBV30 and TRBJ1-5; the D gene lacks a confident call. The CDR3 loop reads CAWSVSQNNQPQHF. In nucleotide form, the sequence is TGTGCCTGGAGTGTTTCACAGAACAATCAGCCCCAGCATTTT.